This T cell receptor beta chain was recovered during a study of T cells in Graves' hyperthyroidism and ophthalmopathy. General study points: Expanded thyroid clonotypes (above 0.001) were mostly also found in blood. Ophthalmopathy got predicted by the model a median 6.5 months before its onset.

Concerning this clonotype: Antigen specificity is unknown.

Amplified TCR beta CDR3 regions came from RNA transcripts. In the first-round RT-PCR of the TCR CDR3, the HTBI primer set was used. In TCRdb, the multiplex PCR reads were re-called with MiXCR into one record per CDR3 protein. The sample has around 400,000 distinct CDR3 sequences; approximately 14% are singletons. A NOSPECS grade of at least 4, a Clinical Activity Score of at least 3 and duration under 3 months were recorded in ophthalmopathy patients. V was cut by 8 bases and J by 5 bases, with 12 bases left in between. Germline lookup yields CDR1 MNHNS and CDR2 SASEGT. The CDR3 is 13 amino acids. Sequencing was done on a sample of blood. The sequence was obtained from a woman aged 60-75 years with Graves' ophthalmopathy. The chain employs TRBV6-1 and TRBJ2-2; D unclear. CDR3: CASQTALTGELFF. The DNA of the CDR3 is TGTGCCAGCCAAACAGCGTTAACCGGGGAGCTGTTTTTT.